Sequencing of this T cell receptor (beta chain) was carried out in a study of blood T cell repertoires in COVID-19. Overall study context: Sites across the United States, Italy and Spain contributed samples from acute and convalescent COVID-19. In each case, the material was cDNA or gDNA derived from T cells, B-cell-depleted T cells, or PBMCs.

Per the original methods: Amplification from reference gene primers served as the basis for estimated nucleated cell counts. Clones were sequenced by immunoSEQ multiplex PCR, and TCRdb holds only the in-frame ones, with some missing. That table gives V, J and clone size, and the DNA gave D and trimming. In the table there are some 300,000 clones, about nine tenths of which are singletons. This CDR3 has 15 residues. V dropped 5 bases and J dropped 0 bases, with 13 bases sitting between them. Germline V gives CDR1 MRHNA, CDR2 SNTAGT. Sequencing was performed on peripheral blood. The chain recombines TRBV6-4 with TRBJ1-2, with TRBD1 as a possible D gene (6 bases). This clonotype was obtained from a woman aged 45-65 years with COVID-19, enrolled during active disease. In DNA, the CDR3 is TGTGCCAGCAGTCGACACCGGGACACTAACTATGGCTACACCTTC. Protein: CASSRHRDTNYGYTF.